The present T cell receptor (beta chain) was sequenced within a study of T cells in Graves' hyperthyroidism and ophthalmopathy. Study-level results: Clonotypes that were expanded in thyroid above 0.001 mostly appeared in blood too.

This clonotype was recorded at least ten times. What it binds is not known. Amplified TCR beta CDR3 regions derived from RNA transcripts. HTBI primers were the set used in a first-round RT-PCR of the TCR CDR3. MiXCR, run by TCRdb on the multiplex PCR reads, gives a single entry per CDR3 protein. The data show around 300,000 distinct CDR3 sequences, around 15% seen once. This CDR3 region has 14 residues. V dropped 7 bases and J dropped 6 bases, with 22 bases sitting between them. Germline V gene data show CDR1 as SQVTM and CDR2 as ANQGSEA. The chain couples TRBV29-1 to TRBJ2-7; D is undetermined. This sequence originates from a woman between 40 and 50 years old with Graves' hyperthyroidism. Specimen: blood. The CDR3 DNA is TGCAGCGCCACACCCCGGGCCACCGGTGGCGAGCAGTACTTC. This gives the protein CSATPRATGGEQYF.